Each of the 18 T cell receptor beta chains below was sequenced from the same sample in a study of identical twins. Each CDR3 protein is one row after TCRdb ran MiXCR on the 5' RACE reads. This table holds some 1,600,000 distinct CDR3 sequences, roughly 35% found once. What was sequenced was cord blood. Every receptor here comes from a newborn girl in good health.

This clonotype was seen a handful of times. The chain links TRBV28 to TRBJ1-1, with a weak D call TRBD1 (5 bases). V was shortened by 3 bases and J by 9 bases, with 8 bases between the two germline ends. Germline V gene lookup returns CDR1 MDHEN and CDR2 SYDVKM. This CDR3 is built from 11 residues. The CDR3, as DNA: TGTGCCAGCAGTTTGGCAGGGAAAGCTTTCTTT. Translating gives CASSLAGKAFF.

On this clonotype: Relative to the germline gene, one junction end is altered; a read error may explain this. The V call is TRBV5-1, the J call TRBJ2-5; 8 bases are a match to TRBD2. Judging by the DNA end, TRBJ2-7 fits better; the J call may be wrong. The CDR3 runs 13 residues. Per the germline V gene, CDR1 is SGHRS and CDR2 is YFSETQ. CDR3 in amino acids: CVSSRGGPYEQYF. The CDR3 nucleotides read TGCGTCAGCAGCCGGGGGGGCCCCTACGAGCAGTACTTC.

This clonotype showed up just a few times. The chain employs TRBV2 and TRBJ2-1, with 7 bases matching TRBD1. This CDR3 has 15 amino acids. Germline assignment: CDR1 SNHLY and CDR2 FYNNEI. V dropped 10 bases and J dropped 2; count of bases not matched to a gene: 11. CDR3 sequence (DNA): TGTGCCACTACAGGGGAATTGGGCCCCTACAATGAGCAGTTCTTC. Protein product: CATTGELGPYNEQFF.

V usage is TRBV18 and J usage is TRBJ1-2, with D possibly TRBD1 on 5 matching bases. Deletions cut 1 base from V and 1 base from J, with 28 bases between. The germline CDR1 and CDR2 sequences are KGHSH and LQKENI. The length of the CDR3 is 21 residues. CDR3: CASSPLSGRGFPSTDNYGYTF. For the CDR3, the DNA is TGTGCCAGCTCACCACTCAGCGGCCGGGGGTTCCCCAGCACCGATAACTATGGCTACACCTTC.

The J gene is TRBJ1-2, the V gene TRBV20-1; D gene unclear. The ends were cut back, 3 bases at V and 4 bases at J, with 9 bases in the middle. The CDR3 has 12 residues. CDR1 DFQATT and CDR2 SNEGSKA come from the germline V gene (reference sequence). CDR3 region: CSARGYPYGYTF. The CDR3 DNA sequence: TGCAGTGCTAGGGGCTACCCCTATGGCTACACCTTC.

The genes are TRBV5-1 and TRBJ2-4; 9 bases are shared with TRBD2. J was trimmed by 2 bases and V by 0 bases; bases with no gene match: 9. The CDR3 length is 18 residues. Germline CDR1 reads SGHRS; CDR2 reads YFSETQ. The chain's CDR3 is CASSLGLAGKAPKNIQYF. The DNA for the CDR3 is TGCGCCAGCAGCTTGGGCCTAGCGGGGAAGGCGCCCAAAAACATTCAGTACTTC.

The chain has TRBV7-8 and TRBJ1-1, with D possibly being TRBD1 (5 bases). CDR3 length equals 14 residues. Germline CDR1 reads SGHVS; CDR2 reads FQNEAQ. V shed 5 bases and J shed 7 bases, with 17 bases lying between them. DNA of the CDR3: TGTGCCAGCAGCCTTAGGGCGGGGGGACGTGAAGCTTTCTTT. Residues: CASSLRAGGREAFF.

The chain is built from TRBV4-2 and TRBJ2-3; 8 bases agree with TRBD2. The CDR3 loop spans 15 amino acids. J lost 5 bases, V lost 4 bases, and 8 bases had no gene match. The germline V gene has CDR1 LGHNA and CDR2 YNFKEQ. This CDR3 reads CASSLRLASGDTQYF. CDR3 in DNA: TGTGCCAGCAGCCTTAGACTAGCGTCTGGAGATACGCAGTATTTT.

This sequence joins TRBV28 and TRBJ2-3, with 11 bases identical to TRBD2. The junction had 4 bases not matched to a gene; V was cut back by 2 bases and J by 0 bases. There are 17 residues in the CDR3. Germline loops: CDR1 MDHEN, CDR2 SYDVKM. The chain's CDR3 is CASSLGIAGGSTDTQYF. The CDR3 coding sequence is TGTGCCAGCAGTTTAGGGATAGCGGGAGGGAGCACAGATACGCAGTATTTT.

This clonotype was detected only a few times. The chain employs TRBV12-3 or TRBV12-4 and TRBJ1-5; D call uncertain. Trimming pared 3 bases from V and 5 bases from J, leaving 11 bases between. This CDR3 is built from 14 residues. This CDR3 is CASSFRGFYQPQHF. The CDR3 DNA follows: TGTGCCAGCAGTTTCAGAGGATTTTATCAGCCCCAGCATTTT.

This clonotype was detected ten times or more. This chain links TRBV29-1 with TRBJ2-3; 10 bases line up with TRBD2. With V trimmed by 3 bases and J by 4 bases, 7 bases remained unmatched. From germline, CDR1 is SQVTM and CDR2 ANQGSEA. The CDR3 is made up of 15 amino acids. CDR3 nucleotides: TGCAGCGTTGACCGAGAAGGACTAGCGGCAGATACGCAGTATTTT. Translation gives CSVDREGLAADTQYF.

A few counts support this clonotype. The chain recombines TRBV11-2 with TRBJ2-7, with a possible D match to TRBD1 (5 bases). This CDR3 comprises 14 residues. Trimming cost V 5 bases and J 4 bases, with 15 bases left between them. The germline V gene has CDR1 SGHAT and CDR2 FQNNGV. The CDR3 protein is CASSRPSGQYEQYF. CDR3 DNA: TGTGCCAGCAGCCGCCCGTCAGGGCAATACGAGCAGTACTTC.

This clonotype was picked up a small number of times. The gene calls are TRBV7-9 and TRBJ2-4; 8 bases align to TRBD1. V trimming: 5 bases; J trimming: 0 bases; junction bases outside the gene matches: 12. The CDR3 has 18 amino acids. The germline gives CDR1 SEHNR, CDR2 FQNEAQ (reference sequence). DNA for the CDR3: TGTGCCAGCAGCCCAACGGACAGGGTTCATCTAGCCAAAAACATTCAGTACTTC. Translation: CASSPTDRVHLAKNIQYF.

V is TRBV4-1 and J is TRBJ2-3, with TRBD2 matching over 11 bases. This CDR3 comprises 16 residues. Per germline, CDR1 MGHRA and CDR2 YSYEKL. Trimming cost V 4 bases and J 5 bases; bases outside gene matches: 8. The CDR3 DNA sequence: TGCGCCAGCAGCCTCGAAGATGGACTAGCGGGAGATACGCAGTATTTT. This codes for CASSLEDGLAGDTQYF.

The chain joins TRBV12-3 or TRBV12-4 to TRBJ1-2, with D possibly TRBD1 on 5 matching bases. The CDR3 is 16 amino acids. V was pared by 3 bases and J by 1 base, with 15 bases between. The CDR3 nucleotides read TGTGCCAGCAGTTTTGTGGGGCAGCGCCTTAACTATGGCTACACCTTC. It is translated as CASSFVGQRLNYGYTF.

This clonotype was observed a handful of times. The V gene is TRBV18, the J gene TRBJ2-1; D may correspond to TRBD1 or TRBD2 (5 bases each). Looked up from germline, CDR1 is KGHSH and CDR2 is LQKENI. V was pared by 2 bases and J by 9 bases, with 11 bases between. The CDR3 loop spans 13 amino acids. The CDR3 loop reads CASSPATRGEQFF. CDR3 sequence (DNA): TGTGCCAGCTCACCAGCCACTAGGGGTGAGCAGTTCTTC.

This clonotype was observed a handful of times. This chain uses TRBV5-1 with TRBJ1-2; 9 bases line up with TRBD1. V lost 1 base, J lost 4 bases, and 8 bases stayed unmatched. This CDR3 is 16 amino acids long. CDR1 and CDR2 (germline): SGHRS, YFSETQ. The CDR3 region is CASSLNPGQGAYGYTF. The CDR3 DNA sequence: TGCGCCAGCAGCTTGAATCCGGGACAGGGTGCCTATGGCTACACCTTC. Based on the CDR3 plus reference TRBV5-1 and TRBJ1-2, the full variable domain is KAGVTQTPRYLIKTRGQQVTLSCSPISGHRSVSWYQQTPGQGLQFLFEYFSETQRNKGNFPGRFSGRQFSNSRSEMNVSTLELGDSALYLCASSLNPGQGAYGYTFGSGTRLTVV.

The rearrangement uses TRBV20-1 and TRBJ1-2, with D perhaps matching TRBD1 (6 bases). This CDR3 comprises 12 residues. The germline V gene has CDR1 DFQATT and CDR2 SNEGSKA (reference sequence). Trimming stripped 5 bases from V and 6 bases from J, with 13 bases between. The CDR3 is CSADQGRDGYTF. Written as DNA, the CDR3 is TGCAGTGCTGATCAGGGGAGGGATGGCTACACCTTC.